This passage covers 26 T cell receptor beta chains from one sample sequenced in a study of CD8+ T cells in alopecia areata. The sequencing template was cDNA reverse transcribed from extracted RNA. TCRdb's table, derived via immunoSEQ multiplex PCR, lists solely in-frame clones and lacks some. This sample has about 150,000 clones; around 55% occur once, and the top ten carry just under 20%. Material: CD8+ T cells sorted from blood, obtained at week 0. These receptors were collected from a human donor with alopecia areata.

The chain has TRBV7-8 and TRBJ2-2; D call uncertain. The CDR3 runs 16 residues. V was cut by 7 bases and J by 0 bases, with 15 bases left in between. CDR1 is SGHVS, CDR2 FQNEAQ, per germline. CDR3 in amino acids: CASMHGRLANTGELFF. The CDR3 DNA reads TGTGCCAGCATGCACGGACGCCTAGCGAACACCGGGGAGCTGTTTTTT.

In this sample, this clone turned up once. This sequence joins TRBV30 and TRBJ2-2, with 7 positions matching TRBD1. CDR1 is GTSNPN, CDR2 SVGIG, per germline (reference sequence). V was clipped by 1 base and J by 4 bases; unmatched bases: 3. CDR3 size: 14 residues. The CDR3 DNA reads TGTGCCTGGAGTGCCGCAGGGGGCACCGGGGAGCTGTTTTTT. Protein product: CAWSAAGGTGELFF.

This clone was seen only a few times. V and J are TRBV27 and TRBJ2-7; TRBD1 matches at 8 bases. The CDR3 has 16 amino acids. In germline, CDR1 is MNHEY, CDR2 SMNVEV (reference sequence). J lost 2 bases, V lost 3 bases, and 9 bases had no gene match. CDR3 DNA sequence: TGTGCCAGCAGTTTGTCCCCCGGGACAGGAACCTACGAGCAGTACTTC. Its protein is CASSLSPGTGTYEQYF.

The chain employs TRBV19 and TRBJ1-5; perhaps TRBD1 as D (6 bases). This CDR3 is built from 14 residues. Trimming stripped 6 bases from V and 1 base from J, with 10 bases between. The germline gives CDR1 LNHDA, CDR2 SQIVND (reference sequence). CDR3 coding DNA: TGTGCCAGTAGATTCGGACAGAGCAATCAGCCCCAGCATTTT. Encoded protein: CASRFGQSNQPQHF.

This clone occurred once. The gene calls are TRBV11-2 and TRBJ1-1, with a possible D match to TRBD1 (5 bases). CDR1 and CDR2 from the germline V gene are SGHAT and FQNNGV. The CDR3 contains 14 residues. Trimming removed 5 bases from V and 4 bases from J, with 14 bases in between. CDR3 amino acids: CASSPGTWITEAFF. DNA for the CDR3: TGTGCCAGCAGCCCAGGGACCTGGATCACTGAAGCTTTCTTT.

The V gene is TRBV10-3, the J gene TRBJ2-1, with D possibly being TRBD1 (6 bases). Trimming took 6 bases from V and 5 from J, leaving 11 bases between them. Germline V gene data show CDR1 as ENHRY and CDR2 as SYGVKD. This CDR3 contains 13 residues. The CDR3 spells CAISHREDNEQFF. The CDR3 bases are TGTGCCATCAGCCACAGGGAAGACAATGAGCAGTTCTTC.

The genes are TRBV4-3 and TRBJ2-3, with 8 bases aligning to TRBD2. The CDR3 spans 15 residues. The germline gives CDR1 LGHNA, CDR2 YSLEER. V lost 1 base, J lost 5 bases, and 5 bases stayed unmatched. CDR3 sequence: CASSQVLAGGDTQYF. The CDR3 DNA is TGCGCCAGCAGCCAAGTTCTCGCGGGGGGAGATACGCAGTATTTT.

A few counts support this clone. The J gene is TRBJ2-5, the V gene TRBV15; 7 bases match TRBD2. Germline assignment: CDR1 LNHNV and CDR2 YYDKDF (reference sequence). The CDR3 length is 13 residues. V was pared by 8 bases and J by 3 bases, with 6 bases of the junction left unmatched. The CDR3 bases are TGTGCCACCCGGGCCCGGGGGGAAGAGACCCAGTACTTC. Protein sequence: CATRARGEETQYF.

J is TRBJ2-1 and V is TRBV4-3, with D possibly TRBD2 on 6 matching bases. The CDR3 extends over 16 amino acids. Trimming removed 4 bases from V and 2 bases from J, with 15 bases in between. The germline V gene has CDR1 LGHNA and CDR2 YSLEER. CDR3 loop: CASSPSGGNTYNEQFF. The DNA of the CDR3 is TGCGCCAGCAGCCCGTCCGGGGGTAATACCTACAATGAGCAGTTCTTC.

Of note for this clone: At one end the junction does not follow the germline gene, possibly because of a read error. The CDR3 spells CSVGDRSYEQCF. CDR3 coding DNA: TGCAGCGTCGGGGACAGGTCCTACGAGCAGTGCTTC. The rearrangement links TRBV29-1 to TRBJ2-7, with 8 bases matching TRBD1. CDR3 length: 12 amino acids. In germline, CDR1 is SQVTM, CDR2 ANQGSEA.

J is TRBJ2-3 and V is TRBV5-1; D is undetermined. The CDR3 runs to 15 residues. From germline, CDR1 is SGHRS and CDR2 YFSETQ. V was shortened by 0 bases and J by 2 bases, with 10 bases between the two germline ends. The CDR3 loop is CASSLDTFSTDTQYF. The CDR3 bases are TGCGCCAGCAGCTTGGACACTTTTTCCACAGATACGCAGTATTTT.

CDR3 nucleotides: TGTGCCATCTTGGCAGGGAATGGTTATGGCTACACCTTC. Protein: CAILAGNGYGYTF. This chain uses TRBV10-3 with TRBJ1-2, with TRBD1 as a possible D gene (5 bases). In germline, CDR1 is ENHRY, CDR2 SYGVKD. The V end was cut by 8 bases, the J end by 5 bases, with 15 bases between. The length of the CDR3 is 13 residues.

This clone has only a few counts. The V gene is TRBV4-3, the J gene TRBJ1-2, with D possibly matching TRBD1 (5 bases). The CDR3 length is 14 residues. Germline-derived CDR1 and CDR2 are LGHNA and YSLEER. Trimming took off 1 base at V and 3 bases at J, with 9 bases between the two ends. Here the CDR3 DNA reads TGCGCCAGCAGCCAAGGCAAGGGGTACTATGGCTACACCTTC. This gives the protein CASSQGKGYYGYTF.

V gene TRBV30 combines with J gene TRBJ2-7; the match to TRBD1 covers 8 bases. Germline CDR1 GTSNPN, CDR2 SVGIG (reference sequence). The CDR3 is 12 residues long. The J segment lost 6 bases and the V segment lost 0 bases, leaving 1 base of the junction unmatched. Written as DNA, the CDR3 is TGTGCCTGGAGTGTTACAGGGGGCGAGCAGTACTTC. It specifies CAWSVTGGEQYF.

The chain combines TRBV5-1 with TRBJ2-2; D gene ambiguous. Germline V gene sequence: CDR1 SGHRS, CDR2 YFSETQ. V was trimmed by 3 bases and J by 6 bases, leaving 18 bases between them. The CDR3 sequence is 16 residues long. CDR3 bases: TGCGCCAGCAGCTCGACGACCTGGTCTCTCCCCGGGGAGCTGTTTTTT. Its protein product is CASSSTTWSLPGELFF.

CDR3 protein: CAIRGGTYEQYF. The CDR3 DNA reads TGTGCCATCAGAGGGGGAACCTACGAGCAGTACTTC. This rearrangement joins TRBV10-3 to TRBJ2-7; D is possibly TRBD1 (6 bases). The CDR3 totals 12 residues. CDR1 is ENHRY and CDR2 is SYGVKD in the germline V gene. V lost 6 bases and J 2 bases, leaving 8 bases between the germline ends.

The chain is built from TRBV5-1 and TRBJ2-2, with D unresolved. Trimming removed 2 bases at V and 1 base at J, with 9 bases between. CDR3 length: 15 amino acids. In germline, CDR1 is SGHRS, CDR2 YFSETQ. CDR3 sequence (DNA): TGCGCCAGCAGCTTCGGCCGGCAGAACACCGGGGAGCTGTTTTTT. Amino acids: CASSFGRQNTGELFF.

The table lists this clone with a few counts. The chain links TRBV6-6 to TRBJ1-6; D is unclear. Trimming shortened V by 6 bases and J by 7 bases, and 13 bases separated the two germline ends. CDR3 size: 14 residues. From germline, CDR1 is MNHNY and CDR2 SVGAGI (reference sequence). The CDR3 DNA reads as TGTGCCAGCAGCCCCAACAGCAGCAATTCACCCCTCCACTTT. Translated: CASSPNSSNSPLHF.

This chain links TRBV19 with TRBJ2-1; a weak D match, TRBD1 (6 bases). CDR3 length: 14 residues. Trimming cost V 7 bases and J 4 bases, with 14 bases left between them. CDR1 LNHDA and CDR2 SQIVND come from the germline V gene (reference sequence). CDR3 region: CASTPQGTYNEQFF. The CDR3 region has the DNA TGTGCCAGTACCCCCCAGGGGACATACAATGAGCAGTTCTTC.

The chain employs TRBV27 and TRBJ1-5, with D tentatively TRBD1 (5 bases). Trimming took 5 bases from V and 4 from J, leaving 15 bases between them. Germline loops: CDR1 MNHEY, CDR2 SMNVEV (reference sequence). The CDR3 has 15 residues. CDR3 amino acids: CASSLRRDGNQPQHF. For the CDR3, the DNA is TGTGCCAGCAGTCTCCGCAGGGATGGAAATCAGCCCCAGCATTTT.

This clone has a handful of counts. CDR3 sequence: CASSGGSGEVGETQYF. The CDR3 DNA follows: TGCGCCAGCAGTGGGGGTAGCGGGGAGGTCGGGGAGACCCAGTACTTC. The V gene is TRBV10-2, the J gene TRBJ2-5; 8 bases align to TRBD2. The CDR3 is made up of 16 amino acids. Germline CDR1 and CDR2: WSHSY and SAAADI. Trimming cost V 4 bases and J 5 bases; bases outside gene matches: 12.

The rearrangement joins TRBV9 to TRBJ2-3, with 7 bases identical to TRBD2. Germline V gene sequence: CDR1 SGDLS, CDR2 YYNGEE. V gave up 4 bases and J gave up 1 base; unmatched junction bases: 12. CDR3 length equals 17 residues. As DNA, the CDR3 is TGTGCCAGCAGCCCGATGCGCGGGGGTGAAGGCACAGATACGCAGTATTTT. This encodes CASSPMRGGEGTDTQYF.

A few counts support this clone. J is TRBJ2-3 and V is TRBV7-3; no firm D call. CDR1 and CDR2 from the germline V gene are SGHTA and FQGTGA. V dropped 2 bases and J dropped 1 base, with 19 bases sitting between them. The CDR3 has 18 amino acids. The CDR3 sequence: CASSLAPSSGVGTDTQYF. The CDR3 region has the DNA TGTGCCAGCAGCTTAGCCCCCAGTAGTGGGGTAGGCACAGATACGCAGTATTTT.

The chain employs TRBV23-1 and TRBJ1-2; the D gene is possibly TRBD1 (5 bases). TRBV23-1 is sorted into the ORF group, with uncertain function. The CDR3 extends over 13 amino acids. The V end was cut by 3 bases, the J end by 4 bases, with 9 bases between. CDR3 region: CASSQGVFYGYTF. The CDR3 bases are TGCGCCAGCAGTCAGGGGGTGTTCTATGGCTACACCTTC.

This clone was observed once. The V and J genes are TRBV19 and TRBJ2-2; D unresolved. Per germline, CDR1 LNHDA and CDR2 SQIVND (reference sequence). The CDR3 totals 16 residues. Trimming stripped 5 bases from V and 0 bases from J, with 13 bases between. CDR3 region: CASSGLEESNTGELFF. Written as DNA, the CDR3 is TGTGCCAGTAGTGGCCTCGAGGAATCGAACACCGGGGAGCTGTTTTTT.

The V call is TRBV5-6, the J call TRBJ2-1; D remains ambiguous. V gave up 7 bases and J gave up 5 bases, with 10 bases separating them. Germline CDR1 reads SGHDT; CDR2 reads YYEEEE. This CDR3 is 12 amino acids long. This CDR3 is CASQQDDNEQFF. The CDR3 bases are TGTGCCAGCCAGCAAGATGACAATGAGCAGTTCTTC.